This TCR beta chain was sequenced in a study of T-cell reconstitution after alpha-beta-depleted transplantation in children. Unique molecular identifiers were incorporated when the TCRbeta library was constructed. MiXCR, applied by TCRdb to the PCR reads, yields one record per CDR3 protein. The table includes about 690,000 distinct CDR3 sequences, about 15% detected once. The CDR3 consists of 16 residues. The V end was cut by 0 bases, the J end by 0 bases, with 11 bases between. The germline gives CDR1 LGHNA, CDR2 YSLEER. Sequencing was performed on PBMCs from the stem cell graft donor, taken from the stem cell graft. The receptor was derived from a human donor who donated a stem cell graft to a child with acute myeloid leukemia. The V and J genes are TRBV4-3 and TRBJ1-1; D call uncertain. The CDR3 DNA reads TGCGCCAGCAGCCAAGATTTCCCGGGAATGAACACTGAAGCTTTCTTT. Translating gives CASSQDFPGMNTEAFF.